This T cell receptor beta chain was profiled in a study of cytomegalovirus exposure and HLA in healthy donors. Comments on this clone: The antigen is undetermined.

This PCR relied on a set of 60 Vbeta primers and 13 Jbeta primers. The table came from immunoSEQ multiplex PCR; TCRdb's copy has only in-frame clones and leaves some out. This table holds around 140,000 clones, about 81% found once. General study findings and limits: Reported results showed that the classifier diagnosed cytomegalovirus status with high specificity and sensitivity. Three chains tied to CMV proved CMV antigen-specific in vitro.

Germline CDR1 LNHNV, CDR2 YYDKDF (reference sequence). CDR3 length equals 15 residues. Material for sequencing was PBMCs. The clonotype was recovered from a man aged 25 to 45 in good health and CMV-seronegative. The chain recombines TRBV15 with TRBJ2-5; 8 positions match TRBD1. Near its end, the DNA agrees better with TRBJ2-7, so the J call may be wrong. As DNA, the CDR3 is TGTGCCACCAGCTTAGACAGGGGTGTTGCCTACGAGCAGTACTTC. Protein sequence: CATSLDRGVAYEQYF.